A single T cell receptor beta chain is shown here with its context. What antigen it recognizes has not been identified. Base qualities are not at hand, and no much larger clone is one base apart. The library came from the immunoSEQ multiplex PCR assay. Sourced from immuneACCESS, this table was stored by TCRdb with only in-frame sequences that have V and J called. A share of the clones is absent; for the studies checked, an unresolved V gene accounts for under half, and the remainder has no known explanation. This sample gives nearly 200,000 clones in total; approximately 91% of them show up just once. Of the sample, 1.5% to 2% is held by the ten largest clones. This sample was included in a study of control samples from healthy donors and cancer patients (dated by TCRdb to the early 2020s). CDR1 and CDR2, looked up from the germline V gene, are SNHLY and FYNNEI. The CDR3 spans 16 residues, from the cysteine through the phenylalanine. Only the CDR3 region is kept as DNA, spanning 48 bases read in frame from base 1. At the junction V is shortened by 7 bases and J by 2 bases, with 18 bases in between.

Sequencing input: blood. The sequence joins TRBV2 to TRBJ2-1; no D segment can be confidently identified. The TCR was taken from a man between 25 and 39 years old in good health. DNA sequence: TGTGCCAGCACGGAAAGCCCCTTAAACCCCTACAATGAGCAGTTCTTC. This encodes CASTESPLNPYNEQFF.